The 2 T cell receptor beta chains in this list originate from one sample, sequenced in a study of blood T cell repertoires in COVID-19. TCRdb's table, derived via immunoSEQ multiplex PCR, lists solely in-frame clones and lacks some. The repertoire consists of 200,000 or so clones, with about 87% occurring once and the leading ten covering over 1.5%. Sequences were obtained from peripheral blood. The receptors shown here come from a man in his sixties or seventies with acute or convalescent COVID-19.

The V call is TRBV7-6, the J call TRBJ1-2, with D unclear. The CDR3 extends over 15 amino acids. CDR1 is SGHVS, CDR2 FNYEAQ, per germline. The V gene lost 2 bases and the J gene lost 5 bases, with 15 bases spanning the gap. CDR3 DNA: TGTGCCAGCAGCTTATCTACAGACCCGACGTATGGCTACACCTTC. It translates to CASSLSTDPTYGYTF.

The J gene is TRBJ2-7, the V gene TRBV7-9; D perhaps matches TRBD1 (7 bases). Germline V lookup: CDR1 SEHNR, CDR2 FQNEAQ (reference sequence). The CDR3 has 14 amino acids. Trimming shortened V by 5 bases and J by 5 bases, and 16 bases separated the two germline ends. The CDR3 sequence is CASSPPGGGHEQYF. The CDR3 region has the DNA TGTGCCAGCAGCCCCCCAGGGGGAGGTCACGAGCAGTACTTC. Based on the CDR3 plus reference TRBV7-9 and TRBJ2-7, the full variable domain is DTGVSQNPRHKITKRGQNVTFRCDPISEHNRLYWYRQTLGQGPEFLTYFQNEAQLEKSRLLSDRFSAERPKGSFSTLEIQRTEQGDSAMYLCASSPPGGGHEQYFGPGTRLTVT.